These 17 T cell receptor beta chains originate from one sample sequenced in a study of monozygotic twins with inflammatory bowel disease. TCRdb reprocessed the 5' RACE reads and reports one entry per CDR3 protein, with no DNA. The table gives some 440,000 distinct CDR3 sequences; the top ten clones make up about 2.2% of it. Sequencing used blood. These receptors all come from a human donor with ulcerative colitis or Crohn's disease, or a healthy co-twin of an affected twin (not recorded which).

Here the CDR3 reads CASSITTGELFF. The chain combines TRBV27 with TRBJ2-2. Germline CDR1 MNHEY, CDR2 SMNVEV (reference sequence). This CDR3 contains 12 residues.

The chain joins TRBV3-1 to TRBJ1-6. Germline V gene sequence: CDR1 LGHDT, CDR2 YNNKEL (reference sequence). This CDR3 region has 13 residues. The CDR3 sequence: CASKRGVNSPLHF.

CDR3 sequence reads: CASSFGEGLAKNIQYF. This chain joins TRBV5-4 and TRBJ2-4. The germline V gene has CDR1 SGHNT and CDR2 YYREEE (reference sequence). The CDR3 is 16 amino acids.

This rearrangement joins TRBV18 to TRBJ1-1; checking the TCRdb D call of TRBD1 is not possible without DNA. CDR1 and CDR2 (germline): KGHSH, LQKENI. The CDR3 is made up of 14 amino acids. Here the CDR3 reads CASSPGQGYTEAFF.

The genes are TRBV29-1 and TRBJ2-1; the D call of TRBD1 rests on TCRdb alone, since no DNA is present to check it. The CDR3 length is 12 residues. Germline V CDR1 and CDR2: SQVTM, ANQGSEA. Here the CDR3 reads CSGLRANNEQFF.

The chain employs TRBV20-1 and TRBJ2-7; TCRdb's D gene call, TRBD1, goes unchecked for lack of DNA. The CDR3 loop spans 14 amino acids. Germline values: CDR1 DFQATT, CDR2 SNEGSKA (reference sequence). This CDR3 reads CSAQDRGGPYEQYF.

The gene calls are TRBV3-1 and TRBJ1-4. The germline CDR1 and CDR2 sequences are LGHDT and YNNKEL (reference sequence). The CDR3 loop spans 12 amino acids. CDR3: CASSQVGKKLFF.

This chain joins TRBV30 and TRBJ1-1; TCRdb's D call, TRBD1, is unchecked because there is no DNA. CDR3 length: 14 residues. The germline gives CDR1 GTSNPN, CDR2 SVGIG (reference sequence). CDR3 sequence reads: CAQILSGVITEAFF.

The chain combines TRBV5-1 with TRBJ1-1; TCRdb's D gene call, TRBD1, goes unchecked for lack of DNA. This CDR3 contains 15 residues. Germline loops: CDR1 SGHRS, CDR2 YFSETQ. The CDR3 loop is CASSGPGERVTEAFF. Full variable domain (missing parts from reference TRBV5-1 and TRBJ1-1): KAGVTQTPRYLIKTRGQQVTLSCSPISGHRSVSWYQQTPGQGLQFLFEYFSETQRNKGNFPGRFSGRQFSNSRSEMNVSTLELGDSALYLCASSGPGERVTEAFFGQGTRLTVV.

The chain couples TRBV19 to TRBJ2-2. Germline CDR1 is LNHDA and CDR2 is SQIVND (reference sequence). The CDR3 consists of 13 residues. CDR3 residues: CVSSILNTGELFF.

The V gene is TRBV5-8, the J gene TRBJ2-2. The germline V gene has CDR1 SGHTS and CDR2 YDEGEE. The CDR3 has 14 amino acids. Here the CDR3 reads CASTLTITRRELFF.

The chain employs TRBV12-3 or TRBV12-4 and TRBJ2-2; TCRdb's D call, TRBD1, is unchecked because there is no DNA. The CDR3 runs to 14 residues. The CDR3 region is CASSTGTGTGELFF.

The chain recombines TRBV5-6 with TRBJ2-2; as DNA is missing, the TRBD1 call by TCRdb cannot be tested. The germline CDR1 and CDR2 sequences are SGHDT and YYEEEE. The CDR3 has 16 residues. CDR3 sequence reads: CASSLGTAFNTGELFF.

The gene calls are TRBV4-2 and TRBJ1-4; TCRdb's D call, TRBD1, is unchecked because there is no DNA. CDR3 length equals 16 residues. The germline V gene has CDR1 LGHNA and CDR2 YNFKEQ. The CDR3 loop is CASSQVLAGVVEKLFF.

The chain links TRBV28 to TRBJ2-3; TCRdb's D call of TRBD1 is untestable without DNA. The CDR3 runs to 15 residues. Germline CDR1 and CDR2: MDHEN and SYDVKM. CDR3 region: CASSLGVGGTDTQYF.

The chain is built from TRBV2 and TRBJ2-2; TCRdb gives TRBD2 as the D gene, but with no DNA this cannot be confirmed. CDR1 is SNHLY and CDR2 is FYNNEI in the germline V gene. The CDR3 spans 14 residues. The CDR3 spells CASATMRGTGELFF.

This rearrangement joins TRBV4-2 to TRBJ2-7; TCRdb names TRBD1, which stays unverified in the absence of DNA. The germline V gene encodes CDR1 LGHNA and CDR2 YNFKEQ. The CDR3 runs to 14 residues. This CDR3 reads CASSDRGYSYEQYF.